The sequence of this T cell receptor beta chain was determined in a study of T cells in localized non-small cell lung cancer. TCRdb's copy holds only in-frame clones and misses some; the assay was immunoSEQ multiplex PCR. The table includes approximately 670 clones, 25% to 35% detected once. Germline V gene sequence: CDR1 KGHSH, CDR2 LQKENI. This CDR3 has 17 amino acids. The V end lost 0 bases, the J end lost 0 bases, and 11 bases lay between the germline ends. This TCR was sampled from a man aged 40 to 75 with stage III lung adenocarcinoma. The chain links TRBV18 to TRBJ1-4; TRBD1 is a possible D gene (6 bases). This specimen consisted of normal lung tissue next to the tumor, obtained before any cancer treatment. DNA for the CDR3: TGTGCCAGCTCACCACCCACACAGGGACCAACTAATGAAAAACTGTTTTTT. Amino acid sequence: CASSPPTQGPTNEKLFF.